The 30 T cell receptor beta chains in this list originate from one sample, sequenced in a study of shared clonotypes between healthy human individuals (dated by TCRdb to about 2020). Libraries were made using the immunoSEQ multiplex PCR assay. The table comes from immuneACCESS by way of TCRdb, which keeps in-frame sequences with V and J called. Part of the clones is missing from these tables; in studies checked, under half for an unresolved V gene and the rest for unknown reasons. The sample profile shows more than 2 million clones; approximately 95% of them were found once. 0.1% to 0.15% of the sample lies in the top ten. Sequencing input: naive CD4+ T cells sorted from blood. In the paper's terms, the cell subset or site label means: CD45RA+ positively selected. These receptors all stem from a man aged 18 to 30 in good health.

The genes are TRBV6-5 and TRBJ2-7, with D tentatively TRBD1 (6 bases). Trimming left V 0 bases short and J 2 bases short, with 14 bases between. CDR3 length equals 16 residues. Looked up from germline, CDR1 is MNHEY and CDR2 is SVGAGI. CDR3 residues: CASSYSGQGTTYEQYF. As DNA, the CDR3 is TGTGCCAGCAGTTACTCCGGGCAGGGGACAACCTACGAGCAGTACTTC.

This chain connects TRBV11-3 to TRBJ2-2; 10 bases align to TRBD1. This CDR3 has 18 residues. The V segment lost 5 bases and the J segment 1 base; nucleotides outside the gene matches: 10. Germline V lookup: CDR1 SGHNT, CDR2 YENEEA. CDR3 in DNA: TGTGCCAGCAGCCATAACGGCGACAGGGGGCTGAACACCGGGGAGCTGTTTTTT. Amino acid sequence: CASSHNGDRGLNTGELFF. The variable domain in full, completed from reference TRBV11-3 and TRBJ2-2, reads EAGVVQSPRYKIIEKKQPVAFWCNPISGHNTLYWYLQNLGQGPELLIRYENEEAVDDSQLPKDRFSAERLKGVDSTLKIQPAELGDSAVYLCASSHNGDRGLNTGELFFGEGSRLTVL.

The CDR3 region is CASSAPATDTQYF. The CDR3 bases are TGTGCCAGCAGCGCGCCTGCCACAGATACGCAGTATTTT. This chain joins TRBV5-8 and TRBJ2-3, with D unresolved. Per the germline V gene, CDR1 is SGHTS and CDR2 is YDEGEE. The CDR3 totals 13 residues. Trimming removed 4 bases at V and 2 bases at J, with 8 bases between.

The J gene is TRBJ2-7, the V gene TRBV5-1; 7 bases align to TRBD1. V lost 1 base to trimming and J lost 2 bases; unmatched junction nucleotides: 6. The germline CDR1 and CDR2 sequences are SGHRS and YFSETQ. The CDR3 covers 15 residues. The CDR3, as DNA: TGCGCCAGCAGCTTGCTGGTTGGGACAGCCTACGAGCAGTACTTC. Translating it yields CASSLLVGTAYEQYF.

The genes are TRBV30 and TRBJ1-1; the D is unclear. The CDR3 spans 15 residues. Germline V gene lookup returns CDR1 GTSNPN and CDR2 SVGIG (reference sequence). V lost 0 bases, J lost 4 bases, and 15 bases lay in between. CDR3 sequence reads: CAWSVRVSIATEAFF. The CDR3 DNA reads as TGTGCCTGGAGTGTACGGGTGTCCATCGCCACTGAAGCTTTCTTT.

V usage is TRBV5-6 and J usage is TRBJ2-7; D may correspond to TRBD1 or TRBD2 (6 bases each). The CDR3 consists of 14 residues. Germline V gene sequence: CDR1 SGHDT, CDR2 YYEEEE. Trimming removed 6 bases at V and 3 bases at J, with 16 bases between. CDR3 protein: CASTRWGANYEQYF. DNA for the CDR3: TGTGCCAGCACCCGGTGGGGGGCTAACTACGAGCAGTACTTC.

The chain combines TRBV5-1 with TRBJ1-3; no clear D. CDR3 length: 16 amino acids. Trimming took 0 bases from V and 4 from J, leaving 14 bases between them. Germline CDR1 SGHRS, CDR2 YFSETQ. In nucleotides, the CDR3 is TGCGCCAGCAGCTTGGTGGGGAGATGGCAAGGAAACACCATATATTTT. Protein: CASSLVGRWQGNTIYF.

The rearrangement links TRBV7-3 to TRBJ2-1; 7 bases are shared with TRBD2. Trimming removed 5 bases from V and 5 bases from J; junction bases left unmatched: 9. CDR1 is SGHTA, CDR2 FQGTGA, per germline. The CDR3 extends over 15 amino acids. CDR3 in DNA: TGTGCCAGCAGCCCCGAGGGACTATCGAACAATGAGCAGTTCTTC. This encodes CASSPEGLSNNEQFF.

The J gene is TRBJ2-1, the V gene TRBV18; D unclear. This CDR3 is 13 amino acids long. V was trimmed by 2 bases and J by 8 bases, leaving 10 bases between them. Germline values: CDR1 KGHSH, CDR2 LQKENI. The CDR3 DNA follows: TGTGCCAGCTCACCATACCAAGTCGATGAGCAGTTCTTC. It specifies CASSPYQVDEQFF.

The rearrangement links TRBV2 to TRBJ2-1, with 10 bases that match TRBD2. With 6 bases clipped from V and 0 bases from J, the junction kept 2 bases outside the gene matches. Germline CDR1 is SNHLY and CDR2 is FYNNEI. This CDR3 is built from 15 residues. CDR3 in DNA: TGTGCCAGCAGGGCTAGCGGGAGCTCCTACAATGAGCAGTTCTTC. Its protein is CASRASGSSYNEQFF.

This chain joins TRBV5-4 and TRBJ2-5, with TRBD2 identical over 12 bases. Germline V lookup: CDR1 SGHNT, CDR2 YYREEE (reference sequence). V shed 3 bases and J 2 bases; nucleotides not matched to a gene: 8. The CDR3 loop spans 17 amino acids. This CDR3 reads CASSSGLAGQLQETQYF. The CDR3 DNA follows: TGTGCCAGCAGCTCCGGACTAGCGGGACAACTGCAAGAGACCCAGTACTTC.

The rearrangement uses TRBV5-1 and TRBJ1-4, with no clear D. V lost 2 bases and J 5 bases, leaving 4 bases between the germline ends. Germline CDR1 and CDR2: SGHRS and YFSETQ. The CDR3 has 12 residues. The CDR3 coding sequence is TGCGCCAGCAGCTTTGGGAATGAAAAACTGTTTTTT. Its translation is CASSFGNEKLFF. Filled out from reference TRBV5-1 and TRBJ1-4, the complete variable domain reads KAGVTQTPRYLIKTRGQQVTLSCSPISGHRSVSWYQQTPGQGLQFLFEYFSETQRNKGNFPGRFSGRQFSNSRSEMNVSTLELGDSALYLCASSFGNEKLFFGSGTQLSVL.

CDR3 loop: CASSFMGGGQHF. The CDR3 DNA is TGTGCCAGCAGTTTTATGGGGGGAGGCCAGCATTTT. This chain links TRBV28 with TRBJ1-5; maybe TRBD1 (5 bases). This CDR3 is 12 amino acids long. In germline, CDR1 is MDHEN, CDR2 SYDVKM. V was clipped by 3 bases and J by 12 bases, with 12 bases between them.

The rearrangement joins TRBV7-2 to TRBJ2-5; D is uncertain. Trimming removed 5 bases at V and 2 bases at J, with 12 bases between. Germline V gene data show CDR1 as SGHTA and CDR2 as FQGNSA. There are 14 residues in the CDR3. The DNA for the CDR3 is TGTGCCAGCAGCATTCGAAGGGATCAAGAGACCCAGTACTTC. Its protein product is CASSIRRDQETQYF.

The chain employs TRBV5-4 and TRBJ2-4; D ambiguous. V dropped 1 base and J dropped 9 bases, with 17 bases sitting between them. The germline V gene encodes CDR1 SGHNT and CDR2 YYREEE (reference sequence). This CDR3 has 15 amino acids. The CDR3 DNA is TGTGCCAGCAGCTTGTTTCGCCAGCAGGTTGGCATTCAGTACTTC. It is translated as CASSLFRQQVGIQYF. Complete variable domain (other parts from reference TRBV5-4 and TRBJ2-4): ETGVTQSPTHLIKTRGQQVTLRCSSQSGHNTVSWYQQALGQGPQFIFQYYREEENGRGNFPPRFSGLQFPNYSSELNVNALELDDSALYLCASSLFRQQVGIQYFGAGTRLSVL.

The gene calls are TRBV6-5 and TRBJ2-7; tentatively, D is TRBD2 (7 bases). This CDR3 spans 12 amino acids. V was trimmed by 5 bases and J by 6 bases, leaving 11 bases between them. Germline CDR1 is MNHEY and CDR2 is SVGAGI. The CDR3 sequence is CASSAGAFEQYF. CDR3 sequence (DNA): TGTGCCAGCAGTGCGGGGGCTTTCGAGCAGTACTTC.

V gene TRBV5-1 combines with J gene TRBJ1-1; 10 nucleotides agree with TRBD1. Trimming removed 4 bases from V and 2 bases from J; junction bases left unmatched: 5. Germline V lookup: CDR1 SGHRS, CDR2 YFSETQ. This CDR3 is 15 amino acids long. The chain's CDR3 is CASSLQTGGNTEAFF. The CDR3 DNA reads as TGCGCCAGCAGCCTGCAGACAGGGGGCAACACTGAAGCTTTCTTT.

This chain connects TRBV7-2 to TRBJ2-3; perhaps TRBD2 as D (5 bases). Trimming left V 3 bases short and J 0 bases short, with 16 bases between. The germline V gene has CDR1 SGHTA and CDR2 FQGNSA. There are 17 residues in the CDR3. DNA of the CDR3: TGTGCCAGCAGCTTGAGAGGGAGAGCAGCTAGCACAGATACGCAGTATTTT. Protein: CASSLRGRAASTDTQYF.

The rearrangement uses TRBV2 and TRBJ1-6; D is possibly TRBD1 (5 bases). Between the trimmed V and J ends, which lost 0 bases and 6 bases, there was a span of 15 bases. The CDR3 sequence is 17 residues long. Germline V gives CDR1 SNHLY, CDR2 FYNNEI. CDR3 DNA sequence: TGTGCCAGCAGTGAAGCTTGGGGTGTCCAGGGTAATTCACCCCTCCACTTT. It is translated as CASSEAWGVQGNSPLHF.

This clone appeared once. A much larger clone lies a single base off, so this may be a read error. V and J are TRBV10-2 and TRBJ2-1; D might be TRBD1 or TRBD2, each matching 5 bases. The CDR3 is made up of 16 amino acids. V lost 3 bases to trimming and J lost 2 bases, with 14 bases between them. The V gene's germline CDR1 is WSHSY and CDR2 SAAADI. The CDR3, as DNA: TGCGCCAGCAGTGATCTCGGGACGGCTACCTACAATGAGCAGTTCTTC. This sequence encodes CASSDLGTATYNEQFF.

To note about this clone: Distinct nucleotide sequences in the sample also encode this CDR3. The chain uses TRBV10-3 and TRBJ2-5, with a weak D call TRBD1 (6 bases). Germline CDR1 ENHRY, CDR2 SYGVKD. Between the trimmed V and J ends, which lost 4 bases and 2 bases, there was a span of 8 bases. The CDR3 is 13 amino acids. CDR3 sequence reads: CAISAGQQETQYF. In nucleotides, the CDR3 is TGTGCCATCAGTGCCGGACAGCAAGAGACCCAGTACTTC.

Turning to this clone: Other DNA sequences in this sample translate to the same CDR3. The chain uses TRBV6-5 and TRBJ2-3; D is uncertain. CDR3 length: 15 residues. In germline, CDR1 is MNHEY, CDR2 SVGAGI. Trimming removed 3 bases at V and 1 base at J, with 11 bases between. CDR3 loop: CASSYSGLRTDTQYF. CDR3 coding DNA: TGTGCCAGCAGTTATTCCGGGCTCCGCACAGATACGCAGTATTTT.

The sample holds one count of this clone. The chain links TRBV4-1 to TRBJ1-2, with TRBD1 matching 9 bases. Germline assignment: CDR1 MGHRA and CDR2 YSYEKL. CDR3 length: 16 residues. J was trimmed by 0 bases and V by 1 base; bases with no gene match: 3. The CDR3 is CASSQVGTGPNYGYTF. The CDR3 DNA reads TGCGCCAGCAGCCAAGTTGGGACAGGGCCTAACTATGGCTACACCTTC.

The chain carries TRBV7-2 and TRBJ2-1; D unresolved. CDR1 SGHTA and CDR2 FQGNSA come from the germline V gene. This CDR3 has 15 residues. Trimming removed 0 bases from V and 6 bases from J, with 12 bases in between. The CDR3 is CASSLALGRRNEQFF. Written as DNA, the CDR3 is TGTGCCAGCAGCTTAGCGCTCGGGCGGCGCAATGAGCAGTTCTTC.

The chain uses TRBV18 and TRBJ2-1; 8 nucleotides align to TRBD1. The CDR3 is 15 residues long. Trimming removed 3 bases from V and 6 bases from J; junction bases left unmatched: 7. The germline V gene has CDR1 KGHSH and CDR2 LQKENI. The DNA for the CDR3 is TGTGCCAGCTCACCGGGACAGGCCGTAATCAATGAGCAGTTCTTC. It yields the protein CASSPGQAVINEQFF.

This rearrangement joins TRBV30 to TRBJ2-1; 8 nucleotides match TRBD2. CDR1 is GTSNPN, CDR2 SVGIG, per germline (reference sequence). This CDR3 is built from 13 residues. Losses at the gene ends were 4 bases for V and 2 bases for J; bases not matched to a gene: 1. The CDR3 sequence: CAWTGLAYNEQFF. CDR3 sequence (DNA): TGTGCCTGGACGGGACTAGCCTACAATGAGCAGTTCTTC.

The chain combines TRBV11-2 with TRBJ2-5, with D perhaps matching TRBD1 (5 bases). V shed 4 bases and J shed 5 bases, with 20 bases lying between them. Per germline, CDR1 SGHAT and CDR2 FQNNGV. The CDR3 runs to 16 residues. The CDR3 protein is CASSSATQLGLETQYF. CDR3 in DNA: TGTGCCAGCAGCTCCGCAACCCAACTGGGGCTGGAGACCCAGTACTTC.

The CDR3 DNA is TGTGCCAGCAGTTTATTGGCAGGGAGCACAGATACGCAGTATTTT. Its protein product is CASSLLAGSTDTQYF. J is TRBJ2-3 and V is TRBV28; TRBD1 might be the D (5 bases). The CDR3 extends over 15 amino acids. With 1 base removed from V and 0 bases from J, the gap between germline ends came to 8 bases. Per germline, CDR1 MDHEN and CDR2 SYDVKM.

V gene TRBV7-8 combines with J gene TRBJ2-4, with 13 bases identical to TRBD2. The CDR3 is made up of 17 amino acids. Unmatched junction bases numbered 17, after V lost 5 bases and J lost 13 bases. The germline V gene encodes CDR1 SGHVS and CDR2 FQNEAQ. The CDR3 loop reads CASSPRTSGSPQPWQYF. The CDR3 region has the DNA TGTGCCAGCAGCCCTAGGACTAGCGGGAGTCCTCAACCTTGGCAGTACTTC.

This chain connects TRBV5-1 to TRBJ2-1; the match to TRBD1 covers 9 bases. V was pared by 0 bases and J by 8 bases, with 6 bases of the junction left unmatched. This CDR3 spans 15 amino acids. CDR1 is SGHRS and CDR2 is YFSETQ in the germline V gene. Here the CDR3 DNA reads TGCGCCAGCAGCTTGGATGACAGGGGGTTCGATGAGCAGTTCTTC. Translated: CASSLDDRGFDEQFF.